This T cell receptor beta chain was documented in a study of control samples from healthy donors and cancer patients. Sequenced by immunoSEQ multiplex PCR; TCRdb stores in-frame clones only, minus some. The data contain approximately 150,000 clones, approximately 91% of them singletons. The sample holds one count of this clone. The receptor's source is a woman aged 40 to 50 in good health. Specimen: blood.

The CDR3 sequence is CASSRTGGGPSQETQYF. The CDR3 nucleotides are TGCGCCAGCAGCAGAACCGGGGGGGGTCCCTCCCAAGAGACCCAGTACTTC. The chain is built from TRBV5-1 and TRBJ2-5, with TRBD2 matching 8 bases. The V and J ends lost 4 bases and 1 base, in that order; junction bases with no gene match: 12. From germline, CDR1 is SGHRS and CDR2 YFSETQ. The CDR3 contains 17 residues.